This T cell receptor beta chain was found in a study of CD8 T cells in ankylosing spondylitis. Study-level points and caveats: There was a TCR beta motif, made of fewer than 10 highly homologous variants, that appeared characteristic of ankylosing spondylitis blood.

Germline CDR1 DFQATT, CDR2 SNEGSKA (reference sequence). This CDR3 comprises 15 residues. Trimming left V 0 bases short and J 3 bases short, with 11 bases between. This clonotype was detected many times. No antigen is known for it. It was by quantitative 5'-RACE with molecular barcodes that TCR beta libraries were made. TCRdb independently ran MiXCR on the 5' RACE reads; one entry per CDR3 protein. The data contain a few hundred thousand distinct CDR3 sequences, around 20% of them seen just once; the ten biggest clones take up under 45%. Input material: blood, either unsorted or a sorted T cell fraction (not recorded which). J is TRBJ2-2 and V is TRBV20-1, with D maybe TRBD2 (5 bases). This TCR was recovered from a male donor with ankylosing spondylitis. The CDR3 DNA follows: TGCAGTGCTAGAGATGGTGGGAGCGACACCGGGGAGCTGTTTTTT. It codes for CSARDGGSDTGELFF.